A selection of T cell receptor beta chains follows, all from one sample in a study of OX40 agonist ivuxolimab in advanced cancers. The assay was immunoSEQ multiplex PCR, and TCRdb's table has in-frame clones only and misses some. The sample lists about 28,000 clones; just under 80% were seen once. Source: CD4+ or CD8+ T cells sorted from blood, taken in a trial of the OX40 agonist ivuxolimab. The receptors come from an adult with an advanced solid tumor such as melanoma, head and neck, liver or kidney cancer. Both conserved end residues are part of each CDR3. D genes are given only for firm matches. Clone sizes are given selectively: once, few, many, or a class where the clone is expanded.

j_call clone_size d_call v_call cdr3_nt cdr3_aa
TRBJ2-6 medium-sized . TRBV30 TGTGCCTGGAGTGACTATGGCGTCCTGACTTTC CAWSDYGVLTF
TRBJ2-3 . . TRBV21-1 TGTGCCAGCAGCAAACCGGGACTAGCGGGGGAGGGGGATACGCAGTATTTT CASSKPGLAGEGDTQYF
TRBJ2-1 . TRBD2 TRBV5-6 TGTGCCAGCAGCTCGTCGTCTAGCGGGGGGCAAAGCTCCTACAATGAGCAGTTCTTC CASSSSSSGGQSSYNEQFF
TRBJ2-7 . . TRBV7-9 TGTGCCAGCAGCCGGTCCTACGAGCAGTACTTC CASSRSYEQYF
TRBJ2-1 once . TRBV10-3 TGTGCCATCAGTGAGTTTGGGGCCGGTGGGAATGAGCAGTTCTTC CAISEFGAGGNEQFF
TRBJ2-7 . TRBD2 TRBV7-9 TGTGCCAGCAGCTCCACCGGGACTAGCGTTTCCTACGAGCAGTACTTC CASSSTGTSVSYEQYF
TRBJ2-3 once . TRBV19 TGTGCCAGTAGCCTCGGGGACAATACGCAGTATTTT CASSLGDNTQYF
TRBJ2-7 few . TRBV19 TGTGCCAGTAGTAACGGGGTCGGGACCGAGCAGTACTTC CASSNGVGTEQYF
TRBJ1-6 . . TRBV19 TGTGCCAGTAGTATGAGTTCAGGGGTGGGTTCACCCCTCCACTTT CASSMSSGVGSPLHF
TRBJ2-1 . . TRBV14 TGTGCCAGCAGCCAAACCGCCCCGGGTAATGAGCAGTTCTTC CASSQTAPGNEQFF
TRBJ1-2 few . TRBV9 TGTGCCAGCAACCACAATAACTATGGCTACACCTTC CASNHNNYGYTF
TRBJ2-7 . TRBD1 TRBV6-5 TGTGCCAGCAGTCGACAGGGCTACGAGCAGTACTTC CASSRQGYEQYF
TRBJ2-5 . . TRBV7-2 TGTGCCAGCAGCTACAGACAGGATGGGCCCCAGTACTTC CASSYRQDGPQYF
TRBJ2-7 . . TRBV6-5 TGTGCCAGCAGTCCAGGGTTTGCGGATGAGCAGTACTTC CASSPGFADEQYF
TRBJ2-5 . . TRBV7-2 TGTGCCAGCAGCCTAACCGGTTCCCAAGAGACCCAGTACTTC CASSLTGSQETQYF
TRBJ2-1 . TRBD2 TRBV7-3 TGTGCCAGCAGCTGGACTAGCGGGGGGGCCTATGAGCAGTTCTTC CASSWTSGGAYEQFF
TRBJ1-2 . . TRBV10-2 TGCGCCAGCAACACGGGACGGGTCTATGGCTACACCTTC CASNTGRVYGYTF
TRBJ1-1 . . TRBV4-1 TGCGCCAGCAGCCAAGATACCGCGCGATACACTGAAGCTTTCTTT CASSQDTARYTEAFF
TRBJ1-6 . . TRBV7-2 TGTGCCAGCAGCTTAGGGGGGGGTAATTCACCCCTCCACTTT CASSLGGGNSPLHF
TRBJ2-7 . . TRBV11-2 TGTGCCAGCAGCTTCTTTACAGGGTACGAGCAGTACTTC CASSFFTGYEQYF
TRBJ2-6 few . TRBV29-1 TGCAGCGTTGAAGATCCGGACAGAAGATACTCTGGGGCCAACGTCCTGACTTTC CSVEDPDRRYSGANVLTF
TRBJ1-6 . . TRBV5-4 TGTGCCAGCAGCTTGGGGGGAAGGGAGAATTCACCCCTCCACTTT CASSLGGRENSPLHF
TRBJ2-2 . . TRBV29-1 TGCAGCGTTGAAGATAGGGGACAGAACACCGGGGAGCTGTTTTTT CSVEDRGQNTGELFF
TRBJ2-7 . TRBD1 TRBV7-3 TGTGCCAGCAGCTTAACAGGACAGGGGGGCGAGCAGTACTTC CASSLTGQGGEQYF
TRBJ2-6 . . TRBV9 TGTGCCAGCAGCATATACTCTGGGGCCAACGTCCTGACTTTC CASSIYSGANVLTF
TRBJ1-2 . . TRBV19 TGTGCCACCCATAGCTATGGCTACACCTTC CATHSYGYTF
TRBJ2-2 . . TRBV7-8 TGTGCCAGCAGCGCGGGACATGTAACCGGGGAGCTGTTTTTT CASSAGHVTGELFF
TRBJ1-5 . TRBD1 TRBV7-9 TGTGCCAGCAGCTTAGGACAGGGCAGTCAGCCCCAGCATTTT CASSLGQGSQPQHF
TRBJ2-3 . . TRBV11-2 TGTGCCAGCAGCGCCACAGGGTCGGGGATGCGAGATACGCAGTATTTT CASSATGSGMRDTQYF
TRBJ2-1 . . TRBV19 TGTGCCAGTAGTATAGAGGGGAGTCCCTACAATGAGCAGTTCTTC CASSIEGSPYNEQFF
TRBJ2-1 . . TRBV7-2 TGTGCCAGCAGCTTATCCGGGGCCTCCTACAATGAGCAGTTCTTC CASSLSGASYNEQFF
TRBJ1-1 . . TRBV6-5 TGTGCCAGCAGTTACGGGGTAGGGGGCACTGAAGCTTTCTTT CASSYGVGGTEAFF
TRBJ1-1 . . TRBV5-5 TGTGCCAGCAGCTTGGACGGGGCAGAAGCTTTCTTT CASSLDGAEAFF
TRBJ2-2 once . TRBV6-5 TGTGCCAGCAGTTACTTCCGGCCCACCGGGGAGCTGTTTTTT CASSYFRPTGELFF
TRBJ1-6 few . TRBV2 TGTGCCAGCAGTGAACTCTGGACAGCCAATTCACCCCTCCACTTT CASSELWTANSPLHF
TRBJ2-7 . . TRBV30 TGTGCCTGGGGCCGGTCCGCCGAGCAGTACTTC CAWGRSAEQYF
TRBJ2-7 . . TRBV10-3 TGTGCCATCAGTGAGTCTTTGGTGGCTGCCCGGCGGTACTTC CAISESLVAARRYF
TRBJ2-1 few TRBD2 TRBV7-8 TGTGCCAGCAGCTTGTACGAGCGGGGGGCTTCTTTCTACAATGAGCAGTTCTTC CASSLYERGASFYNEQFF
TRBJ2-5 few TRBD2 TRBV9 TGTGCCAGCAGCCAAGCGGGGCCCGGGGAGACCCAGTACTTC CASSQAGPGETQYF
TRBJ1-3 . . TRBV29-1 TGCAGCGTTGAAGGGGGTATCCACGGAAACACCATATATTTT CSVEGGIHGNTIYF
TRBJ2-5 . . TRBV7-6 TGTGCCAGCAGCTTTGGGGCTTTGTACCAAGAGACCCAGTACTTC CASSFGALYQETQYF
TRBJ2-2 . TRBD1 TRBV7-9 TGTGCCAGCCCGGGACAGGGTCCCACCGGGGAGCTGTTTTTT CASPGQGPTGELFF
TRBJ1-5 few . TRBV4-2 TGTGCCAGCAGCCTTGGGCAGGACAGTCAGCCCCAGCATTTT CASSLGQDSQPQHF
TRBJ1-4 . . TRBV7-2 TGTGCCAGCAGCTTATTTCCCAGGGACACTACTAATGAAAAACTGTTTTTT CASSLFPRDTTNEKLFF
TRBJ1-1 . . TRBV13 TGTGCCAGCAGCTTAGCCGTGGGAGAAGCTTTCTTT CASSLAVGEAFF